This T cell receptor (beta chain) came from a study of CD8 T cells in ankylosing spondylitis. V shed 1 base and J shed 2 bases, with 8 bases lying between them. From germline, CDR1 is SGHRS and CDR2 YFSETQ. CDR3 length: 14 residues. TCRdb called the 5' RACE reads again in MiXCR, with one record for every CDR3 protein. This repertoire shows about 160,000 distinct CDR3 sequences, approximately 16% found once; its top ten account for over 7%. Findings and limits, study-wide: It appeared that ankylosing spondylitis blood was characterized by a TCR beta motif of 8 or 9 highly homologous variants.

Comments on this clonotype: Its cognate antigen is unknown.

The sequence was obtained from a male donor with ankylosing spondylitis or in good health (not recorded which). Sequenced input: blood, either unsorted or a sorted T cell fraction (not recorded which). The chain is built from TRBV5-1 and TRBJ2-3; no firm D call. This CDR3 reads CASSLPDPTDTQYF. In DNA, the CDR3 is TGCGCCAGCAGCTTGCCGGACCCCACAGATACGCAGTATTTT.